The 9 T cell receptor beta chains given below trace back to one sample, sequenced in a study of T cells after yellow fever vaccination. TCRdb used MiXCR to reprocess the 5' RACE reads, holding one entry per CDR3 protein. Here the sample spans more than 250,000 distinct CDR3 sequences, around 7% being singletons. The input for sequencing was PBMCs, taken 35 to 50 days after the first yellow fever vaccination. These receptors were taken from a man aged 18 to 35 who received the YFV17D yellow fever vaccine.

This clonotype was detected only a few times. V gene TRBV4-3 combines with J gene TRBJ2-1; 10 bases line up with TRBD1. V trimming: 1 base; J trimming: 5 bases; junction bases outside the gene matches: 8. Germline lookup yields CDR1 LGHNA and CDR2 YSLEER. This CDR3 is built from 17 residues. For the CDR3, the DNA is TGCGCCAGCAGCCAAGTTCTTCACGGGACAGGGGACAATGAGCAGTTCTTC. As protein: CASSQVLHGTGDNEQFF.

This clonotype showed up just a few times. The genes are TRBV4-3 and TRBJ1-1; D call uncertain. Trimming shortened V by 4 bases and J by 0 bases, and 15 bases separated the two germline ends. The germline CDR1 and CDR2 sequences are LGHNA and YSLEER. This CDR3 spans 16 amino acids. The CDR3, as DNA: TGCGCCAGCAGCCCGCGGCGGGCGGGCCTGAACACTGAAGCTTTCTTT. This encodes CASSPRRAGLNTEAFF.

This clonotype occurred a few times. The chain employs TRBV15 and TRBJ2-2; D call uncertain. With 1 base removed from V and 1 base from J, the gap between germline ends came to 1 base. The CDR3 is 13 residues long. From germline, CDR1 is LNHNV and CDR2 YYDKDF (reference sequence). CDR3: CATSRGNTGELFF. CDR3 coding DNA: TGTGCCACCAGCAGAGGGAACACCGGGGAGCTGTTTTTT.

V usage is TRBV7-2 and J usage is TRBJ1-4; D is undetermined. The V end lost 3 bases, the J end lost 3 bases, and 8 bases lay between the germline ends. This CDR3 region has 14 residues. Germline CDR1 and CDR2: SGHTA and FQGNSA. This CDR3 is CASSFSRANEKLFF. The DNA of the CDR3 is TGTGCCAGCAGCTTTTCGAGGGCTAATGAAAAACTGTTTTTT.

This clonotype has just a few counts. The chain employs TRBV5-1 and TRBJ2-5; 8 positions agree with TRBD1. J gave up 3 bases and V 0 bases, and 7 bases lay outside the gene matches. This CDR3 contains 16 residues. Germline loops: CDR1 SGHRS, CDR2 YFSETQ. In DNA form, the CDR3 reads TGCGCCAGCAGCTTGGGGCCCGACAGGGGAAAAGAGACCCAGTACTTC. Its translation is CASSLGPDRGKETQYF.

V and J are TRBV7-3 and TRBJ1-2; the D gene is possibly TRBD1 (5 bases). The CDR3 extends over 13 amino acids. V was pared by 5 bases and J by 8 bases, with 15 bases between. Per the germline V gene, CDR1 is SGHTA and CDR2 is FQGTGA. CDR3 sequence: CASSPRESGGYTF. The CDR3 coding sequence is TGTGCCAGCAGCCCCAGGGAATCCGGGGGCTACACCTTC.

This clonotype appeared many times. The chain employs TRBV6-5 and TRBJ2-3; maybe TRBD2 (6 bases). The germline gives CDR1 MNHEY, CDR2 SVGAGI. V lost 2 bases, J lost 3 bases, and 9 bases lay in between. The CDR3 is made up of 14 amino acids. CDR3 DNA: TGTGCCAGCAGTTACAGGGAGGCGACAGATACGCAGTATTTT. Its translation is CASSYREATDTQYF.

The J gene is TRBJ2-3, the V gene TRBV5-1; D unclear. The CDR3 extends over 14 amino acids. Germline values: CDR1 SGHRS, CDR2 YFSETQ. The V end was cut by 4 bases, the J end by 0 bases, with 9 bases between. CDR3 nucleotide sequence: TGCGCCAGCAGCCTCCAGACTAGCACAGATACGCAGTATTTT. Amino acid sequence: CASSLQTSTDTQYF. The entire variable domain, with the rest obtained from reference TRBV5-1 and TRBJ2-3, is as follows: KAGVTQTPRYLIKTRGQQVTLSCSPISGHRSVSWYQQTPGQGLQFLFEYFSETQRNKGNFPGRFSGRQFSNSRSEMNVSTLELGDSALYLCASSLQTSTDTQYFGPGTRLTVL.

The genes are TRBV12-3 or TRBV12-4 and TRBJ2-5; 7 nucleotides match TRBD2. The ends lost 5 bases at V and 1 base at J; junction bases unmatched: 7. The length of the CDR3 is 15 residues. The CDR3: CASSRQLAIQETQYF. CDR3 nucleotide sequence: TGTGCCAGCAGTCGACAACTAGCGATCCAAGAGACCCAGTACTTC.